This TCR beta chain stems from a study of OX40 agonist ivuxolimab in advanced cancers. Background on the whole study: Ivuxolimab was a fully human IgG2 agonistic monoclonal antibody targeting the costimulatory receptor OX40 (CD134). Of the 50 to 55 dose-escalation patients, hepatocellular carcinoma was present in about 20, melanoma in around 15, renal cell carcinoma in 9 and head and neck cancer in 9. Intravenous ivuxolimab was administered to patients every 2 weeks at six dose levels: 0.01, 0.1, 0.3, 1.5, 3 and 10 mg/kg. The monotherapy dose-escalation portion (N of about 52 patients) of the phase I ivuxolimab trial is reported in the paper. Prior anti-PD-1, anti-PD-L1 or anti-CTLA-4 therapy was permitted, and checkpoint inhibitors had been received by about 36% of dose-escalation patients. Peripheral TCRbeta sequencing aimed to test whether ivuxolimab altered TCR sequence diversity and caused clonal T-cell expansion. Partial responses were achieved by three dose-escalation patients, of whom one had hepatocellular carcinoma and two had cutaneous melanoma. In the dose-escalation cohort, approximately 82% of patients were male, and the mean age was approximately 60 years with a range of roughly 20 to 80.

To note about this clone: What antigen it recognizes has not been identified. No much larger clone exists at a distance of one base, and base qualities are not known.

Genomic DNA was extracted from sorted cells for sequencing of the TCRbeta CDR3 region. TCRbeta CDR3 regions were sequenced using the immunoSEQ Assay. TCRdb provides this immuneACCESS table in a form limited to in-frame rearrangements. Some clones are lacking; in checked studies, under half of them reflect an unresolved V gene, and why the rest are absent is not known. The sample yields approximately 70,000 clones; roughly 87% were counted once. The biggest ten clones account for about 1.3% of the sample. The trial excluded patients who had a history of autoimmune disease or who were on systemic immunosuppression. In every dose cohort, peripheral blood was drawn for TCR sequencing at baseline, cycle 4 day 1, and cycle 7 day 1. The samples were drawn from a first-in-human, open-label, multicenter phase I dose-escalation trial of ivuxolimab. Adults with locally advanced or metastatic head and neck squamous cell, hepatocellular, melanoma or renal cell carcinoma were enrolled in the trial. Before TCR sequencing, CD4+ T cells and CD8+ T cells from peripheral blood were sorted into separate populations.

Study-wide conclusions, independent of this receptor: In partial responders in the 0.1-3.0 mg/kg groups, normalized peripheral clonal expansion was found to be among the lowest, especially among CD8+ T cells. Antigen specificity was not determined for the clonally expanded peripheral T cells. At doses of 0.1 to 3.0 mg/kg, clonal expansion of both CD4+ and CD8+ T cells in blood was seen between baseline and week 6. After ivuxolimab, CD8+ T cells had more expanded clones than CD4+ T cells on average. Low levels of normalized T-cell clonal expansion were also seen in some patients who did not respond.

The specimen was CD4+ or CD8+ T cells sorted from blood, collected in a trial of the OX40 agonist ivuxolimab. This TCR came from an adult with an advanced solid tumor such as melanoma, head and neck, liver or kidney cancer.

The CDR3: CASSPGQGDNQPQHF. Read as DNA, the sequence is TGTGCCAGCAGCCCGGGACAGGGGGACAATCAGCCCCAGCATTTT. This chain is built from TRBV5-4 and TRBJ1-5; 11 central nucleotides agree with TRBD1. Reading the germline V gene (reference sequence) gives CDR1 SGHNT and CDR2 YYREEE. Reading from cysteine to phenylalanine, the CDR3 counts 15 amino acids. The entry retains the CDR3 DNA only, 45 bases that are in frame from base 1. V and J are trimmed by 4 bases and 3 bases, and the gene matches miss 3 bases of the junction.